This is a list of T cell receptor beta chains from one sample in a study of blood T cell repertoires in COVID-19. The repertoire was sequenced with immunoSEQ multiplex PCR; TCRdb's copy has only in-frame clones and lacks some. This table has around 100,000 clones, about nine tenths appearing once. Sequenced: peripheral blood. The source is a woman in her forties or fifties with COVID-19, enrolled during active disease. CDR3s include the opening cysteine and the closing phenylalanine or tryptophan. The order of the fields is J gene, clone size, D gene, V gene, CDR3 protein, CDR3 DNA. D genes are given only for firm matches. Where a row states a size, it is once, few, many or the class of an expanded clone; other rows omit it.

J: TRBJ1-2; size: -; D: TRBD1; V: TRBV3-1/TRBV3-2; CDR3: CASGTGVFDGYTF; DNA: TGTGCCAGCGGAACAGGGGTTTTCGATGGCTACACCTTC
J: TRBJ1-3; size: few; D: TRBD1; V: TRBV5-4; CDR3: CASSIQGARGNTIYF; DNA: TGTGCCAGCAGCATCCAGGGGGCGCGAGGAAACACCATATATTTT
J: TRBJ2-7; size: -; D: TRBD1; V: TRBV7-9; CDR3: CASSFGTGGSYEQYF; DNA: TGTGCCAGCAGCTTCGGGACAGGGGGCTCCTACGAGCAGTACTTC
J: TRBJ2-7; size: -; D: TRBD1; V: TRBV11-2; CDR3: CASSLIAGTGTYEQYF; DNA: TGTGCCAGCAGCTTAATAGCCGGGACAGGGACCTACGAGCAGTACTTC
J: TRBJ2-5; size: -; D: -; V: TRBV28; CDR3: CASSLSGTYETQYF; DNA: TGTGCCAGCAGTTTATCCGGGACATATGAGACCCAGTACTTC
J: TRBJ1-6; size: -; D: -; V: TRBV6-2/TRBV6-3; CDR3: CASSYLFSQYRTSPLHF; DNA: TGTGCCAGCAGTTACTTATTTTCGCAGTACAGGACTTCACCCCTCCACTTT
J: TRBJ2-5; size: -; D: TRBD2; V: TRBV4-2; CDR3: CASSQDPGTSGSETQYF; DNA: TGTGCCAGCAGCCAAGACCCCGGGACTAGCGGATCAGAGACCCAGTACTTC
J: TRBJ2-5; size: -; D: -; V: TRBV12-3/TRBV12-4; CDR3: CASRKGTGGTQYF; DNA: TGTGCCAGCAGAAAGGGTACCGGGGGGACCCAGTACTTC
J: TRBJ1-2; size: -; D: -; V: TRBV6-5; CDR3: CASSSRGVVNGYTF; DNA: TGTGCCAGCAGTTCCCGGGGGGTAGTCAATGGCTACACCTTC
J: TRBJ2-3; size: -; D: -; V: TRBV18; CDR3: CASSEVSTDTQYF; DNA: TGTGCCAGCTCAGAGGTTAGCACAGATACGCAGTATTTT
J: TRBJ1-1; size: -; D: TRBD1; V: TRBV5-4; CDR3: CASSFGQDTEAFF; DNA: TGTGCCAGCAGCTTCGGACAGGACACTGAAGCTTTCTTT
J: TRBJ2-5; size: -; D: TRBD1; V: TRBV6-6; CDR3: CASTGQGVGETQYF; DNA: TGTGCCAGCACCGGACAGGGGGTTGGGGAGACCCAGTACTTC
J: TRBJ1-6; size: once; D: TRBD1; V: TRBV30; CDR3: CAWKSTGSNSPLHF; DNA: TGTGCCTGGAAATCGACAGGGAGCAATTCACCCCTCCACTTT
J: TRBJ1-2; size: -; D: -; V: TRBV5-4; CDR3: CASSLRQAGGYTF; DNA: TGTGCCAGCAGCTTAAGACAGGCGGGTGGCTACACCTTC
J: TRBJ2-1; size: -; D: -; V: TRBV28; CDR3: CASNRGAVNNEQFF; DNA: TGTGCCAGCAATCGGGGGGCGGTTAACAATGAGCAGTTCTTC
J: TRBJ1-5; size: -; D: -; V: TRBV28; CDR3: CASSIGDTRNQPQHF; DNA: TGTGCCAGCAGCATAGGGGACACAAGAAATCAGCCCCAGCATTTT
J: TRBJ1-5; size: -; D: -; V: TRBV30; CDR3: CAWSGLLGNQPQHF; DNA: TGTGCCTGGAGTGGACTTTTGGGCAATCAGCCCCAGCATTTT
J: TRBJ2-1; size: -; D: TRBD2; V: TRBV24-1; CDR3: CATSEPGLAGGPGEQFF; DNA: TGTGCCACCTCAGAACCGGGACTAGCGGGGGGGCCGGGTGAGCAGTTCTTC
J: TRBJ2-1; size: -; D: -; V: TRBV5-4; CDR3: CASSYISGSHNEQFF; DNA: TGTGCCAGCAGCTATATATCCGGGTCACACAATGAGCAGTTCTTC
J: TRBJ1-4; size: -; D: -; V: TRBV5-6; CDR3: CASSGGQFEKLFF; DNA: TGTGCCAGCAGCGGTGGACAGTTTGAAAAACTGTTTTTT
J: TRBJ1-1; size: -; D: -; V: TRBV14; CDR3: CASSQIPGLEAFF; DNA: TGTGCCAGCAGCCAAATACCAGGCCTTGAAGCTTTCTTT
J: TRBJ1-5; size: -; D: TRBD1; V: TRBV4-2; CDR3: CASSQGTGGVNQPQHF; DNA: TGTGCCAGCAGCCAAGGGACAGGGGGCGTGAATCAGCCCCAGCATTTT
J: TRBJ2-3; size: -; D: -; V: TRBV30; CDR3: CAWSVALRTDTQYF; DNA: TGTGCCTGGAGTGTAGCGCTACGGACAGATACGCAGTATTTT
J: TRBJ2-7; size: -; D: TRBD2; V: TRBV7-2; CDR3: CASSWGGTYEQYF; DNA: TGTGCCAGCAGCTGGGGGGGTACCTACGAGCAGTACTTC
J: TRBJ1-2; size: -; D: TRBD1; V: TRBV6-5; CDR3: CASSLGQGGYGYTF; DNA: TGTGCCAGCAGTTTGGGACAGGGGGGATATGGCTACACCTTC
J: TRBJ2-7; size: -; D: -; V: TRBV21-1; CDR3: CASSTYPGLSSYEQYF; DNA: TGTGCCAGCAGCACGTATCCAGGTCTAAGCTCCTACGAGCAGTACTTC
J: TRBJ1-1; size: -; D: TRBD1; V: TRBV19; CDR3: CASSMNRGTEAFF; DNA: TGTGCCAGTAGTATGAACAGGGGCACTGAAGCTTTCTTT
J: TRBJ2-7; size: many; D: -; V: TRBV5-4; CDR3: CASSQGVDYEQYF; DNA: TGTGCCAGCAGCCAGGGTGTCGACTACGAGCAGTACTTC
J: TRBJ1-5; size: once; D: TRBD1; V: TRBV15; CDR3: CATSRDLTGELSSNQPQHF; DNA: TGTGCCACCAGCAGAGATTTGACAGGGGAATTGAGCAGCAATCAGCCCCAGCATTTT
J: TRBJ2-1; size: -; D: TRBD2; V: TRBV9; CDR3: CASSVSVSGGADEQFF; DNA: TGTGCCAGCAGCGTTAGTGTGAGCGGGGGGGCTGATGAGCAGTTCTTC
J: TRBJ1-1; size: -; D: -; V: TRBV29-1; CDR3: CSVDELGGAEAFF; DNA: TGCAGCGTTGACGAACTAGGGGGAGCGGAAGCTTTCTTT
J: TRBJ2-2; size: once; D: TRBD2; V: TRBV2; CDR3: CASSDQRGNTGELFF; DNA: TGTGCCAGCAGTGACCAGCGGGGTAACACCGGGGAGCTGTTTTTT
J: TRBJ2-5; size: -; D: TRBD2; V: TRBV10-3; CDR3: CAISDPLAGFQETQYF; DNA: TGTGCCATCAGTGATCCGCTAGCGGGGTTTCAAGAGACCCAGTACTTC
J: TRBJ1-1; size: -; D: -; V: TRBV7-3; CDR3: CASSLTGGVNTEAFF; DNA: TGTGCCAGCAGCTTAACAGGGGGAGTGAACACTGAAGCTTTCTTT
J: TRBJ2-1; size: -; D: TRBD2; V: TRBV7-2; CDR3: CASSRPSGGAGNEQFF; DNA: TGTGCCAGCAGCCGCCCTAGCGGGGGGGCGGGCAATGAGCAGTTCTTC
J: TRBJ2-7; size: once; D: -; V: TRBV30; CDR3: CAWSGWGSSYEQYF; DNA: TGTGCCTGGAGTGGCTGGGGCAGCTCCTACGAGCAGTACTTC
J: TRBJ2-1; size: -; D: -; V: TRBV2; CDR3: CASSETHGLSAFF; DNA: TGTGCCAGCAGTGAAACACACGGGTTGTCGGCTTTCTTC
J: TRBJ2-7; size: -; D: -; V: TRBV6-2/TRBV6-3; CDR3: CASSYVNEQYF; DNA: TGTGCCAGCAGTTACGTCAACGAGCAGTACTTC
J: TRBJ2-2; size: -; D: -; V: TRBV5-4; CDR3: CASSLGQTNTGELFF; DNA: TGTGCCAGCAGCTTGGGACAGACGAACACCGGGGAGCTGTTTTTT
J: TRBJ1-5; size: -; D: -; V: TRBV6-6; CDR3: CASSKPTAGVQPQHF; DNA: TGTGCCAGCAGTAAACCTACTGCCGGGGTCCAGCCCCAGCATTTT
J: TRBJ1-3; size: -; D: -; V: TRBV4-2; CDR3: CASSQEGDSRYTIYF; DNA: TGTGCCAGCAGCCAAGAAGGAGACAGTCGATACACCATATATTTT
J: TRBJ2-1; size: -; D: TRBD1; V: TRBV7-3; CDR3: CASSLGQGPYNEQFF; DNA: TGTGCCAGCAGCTTAGGACAGGGCCCCTACAATGAGCAGTTCTTC